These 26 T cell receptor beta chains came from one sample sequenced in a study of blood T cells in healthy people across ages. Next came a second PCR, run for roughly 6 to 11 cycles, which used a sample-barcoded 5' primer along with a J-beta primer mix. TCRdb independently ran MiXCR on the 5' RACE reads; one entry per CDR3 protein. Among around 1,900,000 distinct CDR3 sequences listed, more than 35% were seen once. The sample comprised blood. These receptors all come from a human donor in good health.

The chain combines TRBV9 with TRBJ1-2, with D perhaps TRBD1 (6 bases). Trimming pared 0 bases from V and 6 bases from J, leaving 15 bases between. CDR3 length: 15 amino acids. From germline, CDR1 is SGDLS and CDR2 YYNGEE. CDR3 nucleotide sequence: TGTGCCAGCAGCGTAGAGGGGGGCCCAAACCATGGCTACACCTTC. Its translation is CASSVEGGPNHGYTF.

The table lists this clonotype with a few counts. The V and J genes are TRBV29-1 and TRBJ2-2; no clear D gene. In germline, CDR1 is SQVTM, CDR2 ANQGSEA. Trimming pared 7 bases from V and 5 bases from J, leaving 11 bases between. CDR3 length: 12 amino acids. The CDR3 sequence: CSAGSFTGELFF. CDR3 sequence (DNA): TGCAGCGCCGGGTCCTTTACCGGGGAGCTGTTTTTT.

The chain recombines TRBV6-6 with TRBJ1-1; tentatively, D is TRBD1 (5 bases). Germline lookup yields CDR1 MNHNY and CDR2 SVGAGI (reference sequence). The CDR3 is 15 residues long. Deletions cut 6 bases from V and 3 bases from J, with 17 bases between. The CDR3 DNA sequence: TGTGCCAGCAGCTTCCGGGCAGGGCGGGACACTGAAGCTTTCTTT. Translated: CASSFRAGRDTEAFF.

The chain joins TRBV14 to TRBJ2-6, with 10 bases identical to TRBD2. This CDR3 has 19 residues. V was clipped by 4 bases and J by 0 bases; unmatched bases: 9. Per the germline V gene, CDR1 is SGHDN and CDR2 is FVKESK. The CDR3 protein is CASSRKLAGVTSGANVLTF. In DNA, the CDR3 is TGTGCCAGCAGCCGAAAGCTAGCGGGGGTCACCTCTGGGGCCAACGTCCTGACTTTC.

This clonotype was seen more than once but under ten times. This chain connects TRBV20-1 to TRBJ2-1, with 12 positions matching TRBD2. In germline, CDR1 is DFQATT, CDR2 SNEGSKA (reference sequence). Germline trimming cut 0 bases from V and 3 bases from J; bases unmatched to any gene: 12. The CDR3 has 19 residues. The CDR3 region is CSARDPWASGGANYNEQFF. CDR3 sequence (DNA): TGCAGTGCTAGAGATCCCTGGGCTAGCGGGGGGGCGAACTACAATGAGCAGTTCTTC.

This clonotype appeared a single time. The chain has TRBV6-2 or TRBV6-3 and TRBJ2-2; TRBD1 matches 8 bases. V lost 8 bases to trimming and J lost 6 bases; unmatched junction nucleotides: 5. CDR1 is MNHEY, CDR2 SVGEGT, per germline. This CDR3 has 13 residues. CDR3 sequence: CASGRQGSGELFF. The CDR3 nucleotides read TGTGCCAGCGGTCGACAGGGGTCCGGGGAGCTGTTTTTT.

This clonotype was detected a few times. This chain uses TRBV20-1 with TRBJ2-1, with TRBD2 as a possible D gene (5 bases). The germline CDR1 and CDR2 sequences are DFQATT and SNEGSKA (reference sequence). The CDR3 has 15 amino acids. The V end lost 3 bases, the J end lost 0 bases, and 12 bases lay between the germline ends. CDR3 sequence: CSASEGHSSYNEQFF. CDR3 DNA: TGCAGTGCTAGCGAGGGTCATAGCTCCTACAATGAGCAGTTCTTC.

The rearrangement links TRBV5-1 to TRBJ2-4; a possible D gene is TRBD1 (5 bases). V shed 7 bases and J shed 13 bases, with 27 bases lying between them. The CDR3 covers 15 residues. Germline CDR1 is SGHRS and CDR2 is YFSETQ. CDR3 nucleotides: TGCGCCAGCGCCCTCGGTGTGACAGACTTAATAGAGCAGTACTTC. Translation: CASALGVTDLIEQYF.

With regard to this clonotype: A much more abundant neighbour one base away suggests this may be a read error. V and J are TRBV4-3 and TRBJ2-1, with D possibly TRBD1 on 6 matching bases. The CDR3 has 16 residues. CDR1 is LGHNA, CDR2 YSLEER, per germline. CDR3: CAGSQSLTRGGNEQFF. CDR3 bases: TGCGCCGGCAGCCAAAGTTTAACCAGGGGCGGAAATGAGCAGTTCTTC.

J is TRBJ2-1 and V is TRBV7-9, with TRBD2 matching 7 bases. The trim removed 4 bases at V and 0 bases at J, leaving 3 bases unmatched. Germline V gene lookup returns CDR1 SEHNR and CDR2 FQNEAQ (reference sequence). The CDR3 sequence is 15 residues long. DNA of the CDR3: TGTGCCAGCAGCTCCCGGGGGGACTCCTACAATGAGCAGTTCTTC. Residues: CASSSRGDSYNEQFF.

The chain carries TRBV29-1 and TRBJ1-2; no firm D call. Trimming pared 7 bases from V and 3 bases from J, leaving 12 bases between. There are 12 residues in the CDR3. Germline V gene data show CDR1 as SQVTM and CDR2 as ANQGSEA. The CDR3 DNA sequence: TGCAGCGCCCCTTGGGGATACTATGGCTACACCTTC. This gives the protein CSAPWGYYGYTF.

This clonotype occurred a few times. Here the CDR3 reads CASSLISSGDTQYF. The CDR3 region has the DNA TGTGCCAGCAGCTTAATCAGTAGTGGGGATACGCAGTATTTT. V gene TRBV7-3 combines with J gene TRBJ2-3; no reliable D call. The CDR3 runs 14 residues. CDR1 and CDR2 (germline): SGHTA, FQGTGA. The V end was cut by 1 base, the J end by 6 bases, with 11 bases between. The variable domain in full, with the rest retrieved from reference TRBV7-3 and TRBJ2-3, is GAGVSQTPSNKVTEKGKYVELRCDPISGHTALYWYRQSLGQGPEFLIYFQGTGAADDSGLPNDRFFAVRPEGSVSTLKIQRTERGDSAVYLCASSLISSGDTQYFGPGTRLTVL.

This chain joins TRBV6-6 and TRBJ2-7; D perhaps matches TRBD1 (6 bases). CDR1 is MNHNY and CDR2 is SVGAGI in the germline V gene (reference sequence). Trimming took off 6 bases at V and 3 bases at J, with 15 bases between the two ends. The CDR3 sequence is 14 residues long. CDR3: CASSARQDSYEQYF. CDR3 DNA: TGTGCCAGCAGCGCCCGACAGGACAGCTACGAGCAGTACTTC.

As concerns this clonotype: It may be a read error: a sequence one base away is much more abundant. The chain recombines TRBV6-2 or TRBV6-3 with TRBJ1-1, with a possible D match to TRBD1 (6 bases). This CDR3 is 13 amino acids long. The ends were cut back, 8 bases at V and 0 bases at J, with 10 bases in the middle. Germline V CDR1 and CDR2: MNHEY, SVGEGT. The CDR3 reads CASAGHMNTEAFF. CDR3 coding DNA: TGTGCCAGCGCGGGACATATGAACACTGAAGCTTTCTTT.

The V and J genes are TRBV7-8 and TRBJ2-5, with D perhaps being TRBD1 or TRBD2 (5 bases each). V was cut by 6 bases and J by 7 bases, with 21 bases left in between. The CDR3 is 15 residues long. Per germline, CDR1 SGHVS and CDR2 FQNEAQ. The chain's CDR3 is CASSWVGRTGGTQYF. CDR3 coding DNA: TGTGCCAGCAGTTGGGTGGGACGAACAGGTGGGACCCAGTACTTC.

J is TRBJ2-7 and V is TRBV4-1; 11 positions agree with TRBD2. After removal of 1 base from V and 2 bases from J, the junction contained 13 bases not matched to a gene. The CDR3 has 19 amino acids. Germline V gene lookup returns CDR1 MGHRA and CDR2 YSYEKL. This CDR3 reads CASSQGPLAGGFVAYEQYF. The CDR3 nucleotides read TGCGCCAGCAGCCAAGGGCCCCTAGCGGGGGGTTTCGTCGCCTACGAGCAGTACTTC.

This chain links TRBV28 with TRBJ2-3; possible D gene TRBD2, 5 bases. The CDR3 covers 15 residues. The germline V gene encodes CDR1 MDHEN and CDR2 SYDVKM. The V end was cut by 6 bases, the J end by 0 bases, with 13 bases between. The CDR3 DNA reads TGTGCCAGCAGCGCGACTACCAGCAGCACAGATACGCAGTATTTT. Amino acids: CASSATTSSTDTQYF.

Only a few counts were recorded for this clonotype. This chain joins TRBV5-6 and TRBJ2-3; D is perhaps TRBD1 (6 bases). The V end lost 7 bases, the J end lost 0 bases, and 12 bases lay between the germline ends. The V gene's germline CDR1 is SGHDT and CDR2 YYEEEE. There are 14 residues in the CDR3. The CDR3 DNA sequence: TGTGCCAGCCTGGGGGCCTCTAGCACAGATACGCAGTATTTT. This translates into CASLGASSTDTQYF. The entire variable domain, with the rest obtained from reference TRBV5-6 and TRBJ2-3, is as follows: DAGVTQSPTHLIKTRGQQVTLRCSPKSGHDTVSWYQQALGQGPQFIFQYYEEEERQRGNFPDRFSGHQFPNYSSELNVNALLLGDSALYLCASLGASSTDTQYFGPGTRLTVL.

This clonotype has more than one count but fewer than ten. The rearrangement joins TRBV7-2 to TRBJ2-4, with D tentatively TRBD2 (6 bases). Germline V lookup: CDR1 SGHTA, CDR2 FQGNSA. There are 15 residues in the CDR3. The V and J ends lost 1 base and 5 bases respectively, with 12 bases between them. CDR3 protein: CASSLDGGDQNIQYF. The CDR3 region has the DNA TGTGCCAGCAGCTTAGACGGCGGGGACCAAAACATTCAGTACTTC.

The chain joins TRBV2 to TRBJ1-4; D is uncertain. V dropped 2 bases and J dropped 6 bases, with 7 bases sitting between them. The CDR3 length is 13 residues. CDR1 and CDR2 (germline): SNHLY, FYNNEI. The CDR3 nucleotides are TGTGCCAGCAGTGAACGGGATTATGAAAAACTGTTTTTT. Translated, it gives CASSERDYEKLFF.

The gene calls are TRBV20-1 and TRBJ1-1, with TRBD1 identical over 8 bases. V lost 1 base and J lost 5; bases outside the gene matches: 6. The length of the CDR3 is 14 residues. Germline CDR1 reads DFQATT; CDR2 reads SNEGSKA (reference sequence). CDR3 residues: CSARARDRWTEAFF. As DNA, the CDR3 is TGCAGTGCTAGAGCCCGGGACAGGTGGACTGAAGCTTTCTTT.

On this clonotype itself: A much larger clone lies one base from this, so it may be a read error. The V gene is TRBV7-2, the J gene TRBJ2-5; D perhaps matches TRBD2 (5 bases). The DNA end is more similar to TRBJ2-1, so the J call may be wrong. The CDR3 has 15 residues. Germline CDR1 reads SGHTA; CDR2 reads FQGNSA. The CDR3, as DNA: TGTGCCAGCAGCTTAGTTAAAGGGAGACAAGAGACCCAGTTCTTC. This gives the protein CASSLVKGRQETQFF.

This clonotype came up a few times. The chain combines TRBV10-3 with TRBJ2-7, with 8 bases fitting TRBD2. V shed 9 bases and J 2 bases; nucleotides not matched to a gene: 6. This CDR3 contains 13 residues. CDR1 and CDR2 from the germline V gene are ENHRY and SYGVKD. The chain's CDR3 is CAIKAGEPYEQYF. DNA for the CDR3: TGTGCCATAAAAGCGGGGGAGCCCTACGAGCAGTACTTC.

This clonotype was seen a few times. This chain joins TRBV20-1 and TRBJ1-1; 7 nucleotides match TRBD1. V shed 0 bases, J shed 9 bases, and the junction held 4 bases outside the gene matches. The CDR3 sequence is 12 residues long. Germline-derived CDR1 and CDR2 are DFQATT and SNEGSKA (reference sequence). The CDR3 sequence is CSAREGRGKAFF. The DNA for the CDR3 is TGCAGTGCTAGAGAGGGCAGGGGGAAAGCTTTCTTT.

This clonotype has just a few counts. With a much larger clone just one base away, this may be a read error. CDR3 loop: CANSLNGVSQFF. The CDR3 DNA is TGTGCCAACAGTTTGAATGGGGTTTCGCAGTTCTTC. The chain employs TRBV12-3 or TRBV12-4 and TRBJ2-1; D is unclear. The CDR3 sequence is 12 residues long.

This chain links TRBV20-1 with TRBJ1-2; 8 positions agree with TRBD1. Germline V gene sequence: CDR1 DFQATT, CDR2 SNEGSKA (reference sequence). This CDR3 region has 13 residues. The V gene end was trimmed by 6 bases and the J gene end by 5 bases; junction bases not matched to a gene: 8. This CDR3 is CSAGDRSRYGYTF. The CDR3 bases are TGCAGTGCCGGGGACAGGTCTAGATATGGCTACACCTTC.